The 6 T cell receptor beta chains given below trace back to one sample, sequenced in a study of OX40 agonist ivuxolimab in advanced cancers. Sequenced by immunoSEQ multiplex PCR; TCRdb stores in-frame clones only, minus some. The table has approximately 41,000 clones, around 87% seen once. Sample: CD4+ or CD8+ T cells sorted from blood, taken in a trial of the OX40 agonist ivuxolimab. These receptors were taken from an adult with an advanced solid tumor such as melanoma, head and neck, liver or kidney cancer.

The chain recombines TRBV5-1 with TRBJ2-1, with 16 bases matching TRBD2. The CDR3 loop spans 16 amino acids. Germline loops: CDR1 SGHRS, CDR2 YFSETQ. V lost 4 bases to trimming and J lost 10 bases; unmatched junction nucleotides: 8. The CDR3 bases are TGCGCCAGCAGCCCGGGACTAGCGGGGGGGAGTCCCGAGCAGTTCTTC. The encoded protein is CASSPGLAGGSPEQFF. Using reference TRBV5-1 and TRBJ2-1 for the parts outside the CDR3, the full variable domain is KAGVTQTPRYLIKTRGQQVTLSCSPISGHRSVSWYQQTPGQGLQFLFEYFSETQRNKGNFPGRFSGRQFSNSRSEMNVSTLELGDSALYLCASSPGLAGGSPEQFFGPGTRLTVL.

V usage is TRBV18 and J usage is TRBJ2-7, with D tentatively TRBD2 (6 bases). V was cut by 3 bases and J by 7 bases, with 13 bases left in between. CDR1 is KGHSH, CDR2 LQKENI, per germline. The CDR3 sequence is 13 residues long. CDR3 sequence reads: CASSPGEALEQYF. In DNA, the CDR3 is TGTGCCAGCTCACCTGGGGAGGCCCTAGAGCAGTACTTC.

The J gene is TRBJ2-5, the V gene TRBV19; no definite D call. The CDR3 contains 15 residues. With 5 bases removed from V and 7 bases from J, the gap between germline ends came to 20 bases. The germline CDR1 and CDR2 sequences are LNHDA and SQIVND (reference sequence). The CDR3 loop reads CASSAQPDGLVTQYF. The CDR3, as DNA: TGTGCCAGTAGTGCTCAACCGGACGGCCTTGTGACCCAGTACTTC.

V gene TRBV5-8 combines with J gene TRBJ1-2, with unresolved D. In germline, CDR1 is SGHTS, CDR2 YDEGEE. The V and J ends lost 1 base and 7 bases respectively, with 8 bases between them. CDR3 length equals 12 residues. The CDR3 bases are TGTGCCAGCAGCTTGTATGCAGCTGGCTACACCTTC. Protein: CASSLYAAGYTF.

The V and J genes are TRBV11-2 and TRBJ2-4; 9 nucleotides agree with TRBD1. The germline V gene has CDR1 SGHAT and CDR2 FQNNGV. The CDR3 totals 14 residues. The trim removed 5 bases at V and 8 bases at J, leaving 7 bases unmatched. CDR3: CASSIGQGRDIQYF. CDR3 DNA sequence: TGTGCCAGCAGCATCGGACAGGGGAGGGACATTCAGTACTTC.

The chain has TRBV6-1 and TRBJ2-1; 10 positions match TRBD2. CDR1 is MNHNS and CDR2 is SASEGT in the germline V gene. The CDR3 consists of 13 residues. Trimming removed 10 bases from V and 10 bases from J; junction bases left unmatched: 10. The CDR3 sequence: CATLFSGGNEQFF. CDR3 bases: TGTGCCACCCTCTTTAGCGGGGGGAACGAGCAGTTCTTC.